This paragraph reports one T cell receptor (beta chain). Only in-frame clones appear in the TCRdb table, and some are missing; sequencing was by immunoSEQ multiplex PCR. This table holds about 120,000 clones, 70% to 80% found once. This sample stems from a study of PD-1 blockade in mismatch repair-deficient tumors. In the study overall: Enrolled about 2012-2016, patients had progressing, pretreated mismatch repair-deficient cancers of 12 types.

Germline CDR1 is SNHLY and CDR2 is FYNNEI. The V end lost 6 bases, the J end lost 4 bases, and 12 bases lay between the germline ends. CDR3 length: 13 residues. This sample comprised peripheral blood, obtained approximately 64 weeks after starting pembrolizumab. The TCR was taken from an adult with mismatch repair-deficient cancer. V usage is TRBV2 and J usage is TRBJ1-1; no clear D. CDR3 nucleotide sequence: TGTGCCAGCAGCCCTCGTGGTATCACTGAAGCTTTCTTT. Its protein product is CASSPRGITEAFF.